These 20 T cell receptor beta chains share one sample of origin, sequenced in a study of blood T cell repertoires in COVID-19. The table came from immunoSEQ multiplex PCR; TCRdb's copy has only in-frame clones and leaves some out. The sample lists a few hundred thousand clones; around 78% were seen once. The sample consisted of peripheral blood. These receptors all come from a man aged 60 to 69 who had recovered from COVID-19.

Regarding this clone: The sample has other DNA sequences that encode this CDR3 too. The chain uses TRBV18 and TRBJ2-5, with 10 bases aligning to TRBD2. The V gene end was trimmed by 3 bases and the J gene end by 5 bases; junction bases not matched to a gene: 0. Germline CDR1 is KGHSH and CDR2 is LQKENI. This CDR3 has 13 residues. Here the CDR3 reads CASSPGLAETQYF. The CDR3 nucleotides are TGTGCCAGCTCACCGGGACTAGCGGAGACCCAGTACTTC.

The chain recombines TRBV5-1 with TRBJ2-3, with 7 bases identical to TRBD2. This CDR3 comprises 15 residues. Germline V lookup: CDR1 SGHRS, CDR2 YFSETQ. Losses at the gene ends were 1 base for V and 6 bases for J; bases not matched to a gene: 8. DNA for the CDR3: TGCGCCAGCAGCTTGACGGAACTAGCGTTCGATACGCAGTATTTT. Encoded protein: CASSLTELAFDTQYF.

This chain links TRBV10-3 with TRBJ2-7; D is perhaps TRBD1 (5 bases). Trimming shortened V by 2 bases and J by 3 bases, and 5 bases separated the two germline ends. The CDR3 runs 12 residues. Germline V gene lookup returns CDR1 ENHRY and CDR2 SYGVKD. In DNA form, the CDR3 reads TGTGCCATCAGTGAGACAGGCTACGAGCAGTACTTC. It is translated as CAISETGYEQYF.

The CDR3 region has the DNA TGCGCCAGCAGCTTGGGTGTTCTAGCGGGCTACAATGAGCAGTTCTTC. This codes for CASSLGVLAGYNEQFF. The V call is TRBV5-1, the J call TRBJ2-1, with 8 nucleotides matching TRBD2. Germline trimming cut 0 bases from V and 3 bases from J; bases unmatched to any gene: 5. The CDR3 runs to 16 residues. CDR1 is SGHRS and CDR2 is YFSETQ in the germline V gene. Complete variable domain (other parts from reference TRBV5-1 and TRBJ2-1): KAGVTQTPRYLIKTRGQQVTLSCSPISGHRSVSWYQQTPGQGLQFLFEYFSETQRNKGNFPGRFSGRQFSNSRSEMNVSTLELGDSALYLCASSLGVLAGYNEQFFGPGTRLTVL.

J is TRBJ2-7 and V is TRBV6-5; TRBD1 matches at 8 bases. Germline V gene data show CDR1 as MNHEY and CDR2 as SVGAGI. The J segment lost 4 bases and the V segment lost 3 bases, leaving 8 bases of the junction unmatched. This CDR3 is built from 15 residues. This CDR3 is CASSYRGQGIYEQYF. The CDR3 region has the DNA TGTGCCAGCAGTTATCGAGGACAGGGAATATACGAGCAGTACTTC.

The V and J genes are TRBV10-1 and TRBJ1-5; TRBD1 matches 9 bases. The V segment lost 4 bases and the J segment 4 bases; nucleotides outside the gene matches: 5. Germline lookup yields CDR1 WNHNN and CDR2 SYGVQD (reference sequence). The CDR3 loop spans 15 amino acids. The DNA of the CDR3 is TGCGCCAGCAGTGCCGGACAGGGGAGTAATCAGCCCCAGCATTTT. Its protein product is CASSAGQGSNQPQHF.

This chain connects TRBV5-1 to TRBJ2-2; D is possibly TRBD1 (5 bases). Deletions cut 0 bases from V and 6 bases from J, with 9 bases between. Germline assignment: CDR1 SGHRS and CDR2 YFSETQ. This CDR3 is 14 amino acids long. In DNA form, the CDR3 reads TGCGCCAGCAGCTTGGAGCAGGGATCCGGGGAGCTGTTTTTT. Its protein product is CASSLEQGSGELFF. The variable domain in full, with the rest retrieved from reference TRBV5-1 and TRBJ2-2, is KAGVTQTPRYLIKTRGQQVTLSCSPISGHRSVSWYQQTPGQGLQFLFEYFSETQRNKGNFPGRFSGRQFSNSRSEMNVSTLELGDSALYLCASSLEQGSGELFFGEGSRLTVL.

V usage is TRBV18 and J usage is TRBJ2-3; 7 bases agree with TRBD2. Germline trimming cut 1 base from V and 4 bases from J; bases unmatched to any gene: 2. From germline, CDR1 is KGHSH and CDR2 LQKENI. CDR3 size: 14 residues. CDR3 residues: CASSPHSGADTQYF. The CDR3, as DNA: TGTGCCAGCTCACCACACAGCGGGGCAGATACGCAGTATTTT.

The chain carries TRBV7-8 and TRBJ2-5; 11 bases fit TRBD2. Germline CDR1 and CDR2: SGHVS and FQNEAQ. CDR3 size: 15 residues. The V and J ends lost 8 bases and 2 bases, in that order; junction bases with no gene match: 7. The CDR3 spells CASGGGLAAQETQYF. In DNA, the CDR3 is TGTGCCAGCGGCGGGGGACTAGCGGCACAAGAGACCCAGTACTTC.

This clone has only one observation. The chain uses TRBV6-1 and TRBJ2-7; D not resolved. CDR1 MNHNS and CDR2 SASEGT come from the germline V gene. V lost 2 bases to trimming and J lost 0 bases, with 14 bases between them. The CDR3 has 16 residues. The CDR3 nucleotides are TGTGCCAGCAGTGAACTATTTGGGCAGTACTCCTACGAGCAGTACTTC. Translating gives CASSELFGQYSYEQYF.

The chain uses TRBV10-3 and TRBJ1-1; no clear D gene. Germline CDR1 ENHRY, CDR2 SYGVKD. This CDR3 is 15 amino acids long. The V and J ends lost 1 base and 1 base respectively, with 10 bases between them. Written as DNA, the CDR3 is TGTGCCATCAGTGAGTTTGTGGCAGGGAACACTGAAGCTTTCTTT. Its protein is CAISEFVAGNTEAFF.

This chain uses TRBV2 with TRBJ1-5; D possibly corresponds to TRBD1 (5 bases). The germline V and J ends were trimmed by 6 bases and 0 bases, with 12 bases remaining between them. Germline CDR1 reads SNHLY; CDR2 reads FYNNEI. The CDR3 sequence is 15 residues long. This CDR3 reads CASRWGRDSNQPQHF. The CDR3, as DNA: TGTGCCAGCAGATGGGGGAGGGATAGCAATCAGCCCCAGCATTTT.

The V gene is TRBV7-2, the J gene TRBJ2-1; a possible D gene is TRBD2 (6 bases). The germline CDR1 and CDR2 sequences are SGHTA and FQGNSA. V was cut by 5 bases and J by 9 bases, with 20 bases left in between. The CDR3 sequence is 15 residues long. CDR3 coding DNA: TGTGCCAGCAGCAACCCCTGGGGGGTTTCGGGTGAGCAGTTCTTC. This encodes CASSNPWGVSGEQFF.

This chain joins TRBV11-2 and TRBJ2-1; D might be TRBD1 (6 bases). The CDR3 runs 14 residues. Germline assignment: CDR1 SGHAT and CDR2 FQNNGV. V lost 5 bases and J lost 5, with 13 bases in between. The CDR3 is CASSDRQVHNEQFF. CDR3 bases: TGTGCCAGCAGCGACAGACAGGTGCACAATGAGCAGTTCTTC.

V and J are TRBV3-1 (or the pseudogene TRBV3-2) and TRBJ2-7, with 8 nucleotides matching TRBD1. There are 15 residues in the CDR3. Germline V gene lookup returns CDR1 LGHDT and CDR2 YNNKEL (reference sequence). V shed 4 bases, J shed 1 base, and the junction held 6 bases outside the gene matches. DNA of the CDR3: TGTGCCAGCAGCCCAGGGACAGGACCTTCCTACGAGCAGTACTTC. It translates to CASSPGTGPSYEQYF.

This clone turned up a few times. This specimen includes other DNA sequences encoding the same CDR3. This chain uses TRBV28 with TRBJ2-2, with a possible D match to TRBD1 (6 bases). Germline values: CDR1 MDHEN, CDR2 SYDVKM. V lost 3 bases to trimming and J lost 4 bases, with 12 bases between them. The length of the CDR3 is 15 residues. CDR3 nucleotides: TGTGCCAGCAGTTTCTCAGGGGCCGGCACCGGGGAGCTGTTTTTT. Protein product: CASSFSGAGTGELFF.

The chain employs TRBV9 and TRBJ2-7, with D tentatively TRBD1 (5 bases). The germline gives CDR1 SGDLS, CDR2 YYNGEE. V was cut by 0 bases and J by 7 bases, with 11 bases left in between. This CDR3 has 13 residues. The chain's CDR3 is CASSVVDSREQYF. In DNA, the CDR3 is TGTGCCAGCAGCGTAGTCGACAGTCGAGAGCAGTACTTC.

To note about this clone: Additional DNA sequences in this sample encode the identical CDR3. This chain uses TRBV6-5 with TRBJ1-5, with 9 bases lining up with TRBD1. Germline lookup yields CDR1 MNHEY and CDR2 SVGAGI. This CDR3 comprises 15 residues. Trimming cost V 6 bases and J 2 bases; bases outside gene matches: 5. The CDR3 nucleotides read TGTGCCAGCAGGCCGGACAGGGGTGGCAATCAGCCCCAGCATTTT. This sequence encodes CASRPDRGGNQPQHF.

This chain links TRBV2 with TRBJ2-5; D is possibly TRBD2 (6 bases). CDR1 is SNHLY and CDR2 is FYNNEI in the germline V gene. V lost 3 bases to trimming and J lost 2 bases, with 10 bases between them. The CDR3 extends over 14 amino acids. This CDR3 reads CASSDAGLQETQYF. The CDR3 coding sequence is TGTGCCAGCAGTGACGCGGGGTTGCAAGAGACCCAGTACTTC.

This clone was seen more than once but under ten times. The rearrangement uses TRBV30 and TRBJ1-3, with D unresolved. Germline V CDR1 and CDR2: GTSNPN, SVGIG (reference sequence). Trimming stripped 4 bases from V and 0 bases from J, with 7 bases between. The CDR3 runs 13 residues. The CDR3 protein is CAWNTVSGNTIYF. For the CDR3, the DNA is TGTGCCTGGAACACAGTCTCTGGAAACACCATATATTTT.